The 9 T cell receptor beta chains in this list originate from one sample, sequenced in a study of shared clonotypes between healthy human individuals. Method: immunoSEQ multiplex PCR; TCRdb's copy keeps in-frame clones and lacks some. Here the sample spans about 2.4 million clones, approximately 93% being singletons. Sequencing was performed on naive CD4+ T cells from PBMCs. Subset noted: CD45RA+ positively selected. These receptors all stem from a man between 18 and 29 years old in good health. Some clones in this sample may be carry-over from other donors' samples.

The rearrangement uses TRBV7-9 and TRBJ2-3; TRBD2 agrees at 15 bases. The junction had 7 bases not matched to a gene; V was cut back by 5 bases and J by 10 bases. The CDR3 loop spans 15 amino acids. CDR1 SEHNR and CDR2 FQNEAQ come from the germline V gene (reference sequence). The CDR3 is CASSKGLAGGLAQYF. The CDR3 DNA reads TGTGCCAGCAGCAAGGGACTAGCGGGAGGTTTAGCGCAGTATTTT.

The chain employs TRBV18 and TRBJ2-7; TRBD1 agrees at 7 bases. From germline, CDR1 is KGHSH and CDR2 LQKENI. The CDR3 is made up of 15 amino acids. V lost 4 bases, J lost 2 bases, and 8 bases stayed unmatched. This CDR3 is CASSQPGQWAYEQYF. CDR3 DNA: TGTGCCAGCTCACAACCGGGACAGTGGGCCTACGAGCAGTACTTC.

The CDR3 DNA reads TGTGCCAGTAGTCTACAGTTGAACTCCTACGAGCAGTACTTC. It specifies CASSLQLNSYEQYF. V usage is TRBV19 and J usage is TRBJ2-7; no firm D call. The CDR3 is 14 residues long. Trimming stripped 5 bases from V and 0 bases from J, with 11 bases between. CDR1 and CDR2 from the germline V gene are LNHDA and SQIVND (reference sequence).

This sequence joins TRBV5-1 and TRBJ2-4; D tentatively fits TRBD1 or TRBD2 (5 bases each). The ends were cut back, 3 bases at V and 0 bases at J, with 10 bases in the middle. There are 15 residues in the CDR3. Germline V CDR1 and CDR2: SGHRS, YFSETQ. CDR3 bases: TGCGCCAGCAGCTGGGGCGGAGGAGCCAAAAACATTCAGTACTTC. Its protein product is CASSWGGGAKNIQYF.

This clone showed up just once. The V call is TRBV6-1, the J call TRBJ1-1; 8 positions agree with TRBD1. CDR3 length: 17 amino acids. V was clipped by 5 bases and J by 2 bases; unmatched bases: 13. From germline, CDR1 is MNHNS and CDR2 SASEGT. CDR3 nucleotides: TGTGCCAGCAGTCAAGGACAGGGCCTCCGGGGTAACACTGAAGCTTTCTTT. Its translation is CASSQGQGLRGNTEAFF.

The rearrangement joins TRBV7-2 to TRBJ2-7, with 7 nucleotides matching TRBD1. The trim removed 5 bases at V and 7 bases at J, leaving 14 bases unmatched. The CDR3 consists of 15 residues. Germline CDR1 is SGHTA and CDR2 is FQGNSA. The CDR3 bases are TGTGCCAGCAGCCAAAGATATGACAGGGTCGAGGAGCAGTACTTC. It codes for CASSQRYDRVEEQYF.

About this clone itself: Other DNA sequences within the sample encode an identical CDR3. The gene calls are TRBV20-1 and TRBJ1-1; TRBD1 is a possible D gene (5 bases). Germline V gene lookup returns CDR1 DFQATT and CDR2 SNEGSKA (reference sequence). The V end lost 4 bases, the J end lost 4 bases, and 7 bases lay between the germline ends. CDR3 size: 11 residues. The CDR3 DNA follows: TGCAGTGCTACCGGGGCCACTGAAGCTTTCTTT. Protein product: CSATGATEAFF.

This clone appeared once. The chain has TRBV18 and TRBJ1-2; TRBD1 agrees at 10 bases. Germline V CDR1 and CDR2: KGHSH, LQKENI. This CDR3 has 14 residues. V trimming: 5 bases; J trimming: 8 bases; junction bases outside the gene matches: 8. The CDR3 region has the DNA TGTGCCAGCTCATCGTCCGGACAGGGGGAGGGCTACACCTTC. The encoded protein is CASSSSGQGEGYTF.

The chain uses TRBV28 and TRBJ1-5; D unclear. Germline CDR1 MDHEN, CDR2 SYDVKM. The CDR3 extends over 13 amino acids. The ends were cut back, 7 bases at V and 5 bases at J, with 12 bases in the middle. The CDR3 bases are TGTGCCAGCACTCCCAGTCTCTATCAGCCCCAGCATTTT. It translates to CASTPSLYQPQHF. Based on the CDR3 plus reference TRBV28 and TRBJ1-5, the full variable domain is DVKVTQSSRYLVKRTGEKVFLECVQDMDHENMFWYRQDPGLGLRLIYFSYDVKMKEKGDIPEGYSVSREKKERFSLILESASTNQTSMYLCASTPSLYQPQHFGDGTRLSIL.